This T cell receptor beta chain was documented in a study of follicular helper T cells after annual influenza vaccination (dated by TCRdb to 2016 to 2017). With respect to the entire study: Blood was collected on days 0, 7 and 28 after each seasonal influenza vaccination. One week after vaccination, a second recruited cohort of 12 to 13 subjects (Table S1) displayed a similar ICOS+CD38+ cTfh response. Multi-year samples were available from six subjects, with four subjects covering two vaccination seasons and two subjects covering three seasons. Samples from 2013-2014 were cryopreserved, whereas samples from about 2015 were processed immediately after collection. To study recall of cTfh clones, some subjects were followed through successive annual vaccinations in the 2013-2014, 2014-2015 and 2015-2016 seasons.

In the paper's terms, the time point label means: 2015-2016 season, 7 days after influenza vaccination. Adults received seasonal inactivated influenza vaccine (Fluvarix), and TCRB sequencing tracked sorted blood CD4 subsets before and after vaccination. Subjects were considered eligible if community-dwelling and if influenza vaccine had not been received in the prior 6 months. Reasons for exclusion included contraindications to influenza vaccine, substance abuse, HIV/AIDS, active malignancy, immunomodulatory medication, and active illness such as respiratory infection. At each time point, somewhere between about 40 and 110 mL of blood was taken. Non-naive CD4+CXCR5+PD-1+ cells were defined as circulating Tfh and were sorted into two fractions, ICOS+CD38+ and ICOS-CD38-. Either Ficoll-Paque PLUS or SepMate separation was used to isolate PBMC. Before DNA extraction, cell subsets were sorted from PBMC on a BD FACS Aria.

Reading from cysteine to phenylalanine, the CDR3 counts 13 amino acids. Only the CDR3 portion is preserved as DNA: 39 bases, with reading frame beginning at the first base. V is cut by 10 bases and J by 8 bases, and the space between the germline ends is 20 bases. CDR1 and CDR2, per the germline V gene (reference sequence), are LNHDA and SQIVND. Points on this clone: Its recognized antigen is unknown. Base qualities are missing; no much larger clone stands one base away.

Receptors were amplified or captured by the immunoSEQ multiplex PCR assay. Adaptive Biotechnologies carried out TCRB amplification, library preparation, sequencing and preliminary bioinformatics at Survey level resolution. TCRB sequencing used multiplex PCR amplification of genomic DNA from sorted cTfh populations. The study's processing was this. In R, clonality was calculated as 1 minus the normalized Shannon entropy, and the Gini index was computed using the R package ineq. To get the overlap score, the summed counts of shared sequences were divided by the total counts of all sequences in both of the compared samples. The significance of shared clonotypes was tested with Fisher's exact test, assuming a theoretical repertoire of 10^7 TCRB sequences. Held by TCRdb, this immuneACCESS table contains in-frame sequences only and omits some clones. Under half of the omission traces to an unresolved V gene where checked; the cause of the rest is unknown. V and J calls and clone size follow that table, whereas D and trimming were derived from the DNA. The sample data list 5,700 or so clones, and 84% of these were observed just once. The ten largest clonotypes hold approximately 2.5% of the sample.

General conclusions and limits of the study: Successive annual vaccinations recalled a recurrent oligoclonal ICOS+CD38+ cTfh response that contained tetramer and AIM influenza-specific clonotypes. ICOS+CD38+ cTfh clonality correlated with the frequency of that population, and its change correlated with the change in circulating plasmablast frequency. Day 7 ICOS+CD38+ clones were most often found later in ICOS-CD38- cTfh, suggesting that subset may serve as a memory reservoir. Because only roughly 9.5-20% of the analyzed cells gave productive TCRB sequences, there was no way to sample rare clonotypes.

The TCR comes from an adult who received the influenza vaccine. Here the sequenced sample was CXCR5+ CD38- circulating T follicular helper cells from blood, taken 7 days after influenza vaccination. This specimen's cell subset or site label, per the study, means: circulating Tfh, non-naive CD4+CXCR5+PD-1+ (ICOS+CD38+ or ICOS-CD38-). This chain is built from TRBV19 and TRBJ1-2, with the D gene uncertain. This receptor has the CDR3 CAIKDPGMRGYTF. The nucleotide sequence is TGTGCCATCAAGGATCCGGGGATGAGGGGCTACACCTTC.